This record covers a single T cell receptor (beta chain). Its antigen has not been determined. Per-nucleotide qualities are absent, and no much larger clonotype sits a single base away. The CDR3 regions of human TCRbeta chains were analyzed by immunosequencing. The paper's processing steps were these. TCRs in the repertoires were matched against a reference library of SARS-CoV-2-specific TCRs that had been generated with the MIRA antigen-specificity platform. Breadth meant the fraction of unique TCRs that were SARS-CoV-2-associated, whereas depth meant the fraction of total T cells that were SARS-CoV-2-associated. Using the MIRA data, each spike-specific TCR was mapped to the spike region that the TCR reacts to and placed in a CD4 or CD8 class. Log10-transformed breadth and depth values were compared by one-way ANOVA with Sidak's multiple comparisons tests. TCRdb provides this immuneACCESS table in a form limited to in-frame rearrangements. Some clones are lacking; in checked studies, under half of them reflect an unresolved V gene, and why the rest are absent is not known. V, J and clone size are those of that table, while D and trimming were read from the DNA. This sample gives over 120,000 clones in total; roughly 90% of them show up just once. Roughly 1.5% of the sample is held by the ten biggest clonotypes.

The CDR3 sequence holds 14 residues, the cysteine and phenylalanine included. The only DNA kept is the CDR3, 42 bases in frame from the first base. V and J lose 1 base and 4 bases, and a span of 10 bases separates them. CDR1 is given as SGHVS and CDR2 as FNYEAQ, both from the germline V gene. The data were taken from a study of T cell responses to AZD1222 COVID-19 vaccine (dated by TCRdb to the early 2020s). About the study as a whole: TCR sequencing was performed for 230 to 250 trial participants, of whom 200 to 210 were given two doses of AZD1222 and roughly 25 were given two doses of MenACWY control vaccine. Trial participants were enrolled by age into subgroups of 18-55, 56-69 and 70-plus years, and around 150, 28 and 57 TCR-sequenced participants, respectively, were included in these subgroups. Study-level results and caveats: Most participants were white British and females outnumbered males, and the authors suggested that clonal diversity may have been underestimated. Conclusions about previously exposed vaccinees are limited because only six or seven AZD1222 recipients were SARS-CoV-2 seropositive at baseline. Epitopes outside the regions mutated in the B.1.351 and B.1.1.7 variants were reportedly recognized by nearly half of the unique spike-specific TCRs. A significant rise in spike-specific TCR breadth and depth was observed after two AZD1222 doses relative to day 0 and relative to MenACWY recipients. The whole spike protein was spanned by vaccine-associated CD4 TCRs, and dominant responses were seen in regions 160-218 and 743-854. In the small 56-69-year group, the increase in depth fell short of significance, most likely because of low power. No day 14 peak-response samples were available, so repertoires were characterized only after the peak T cell response.

The time point tag for this specimen amounts to: about 28 days (+/-7) after the second vaccine dose. AZD1222 recipients given second doses at about 4 weeks or at about 12 weeks were pooled, since spike-specific TCR depth and breadth were not found to differ between the two schedules. Vaccinee samples came from UK trials COV001 and COV002, including a single-blind randomized controlled phase 2/3 trial of AZD1222 (ChAdOx1 nCoV-19) in healthy adults. For TCRbeta chain sequencing, PBMC samples from trial participants were taken at day 0 and at day 28 after the second dose. Recombination joined TRBV7-6 with TRBJ1-2; tentative D gene TRBD1, with 6 bases matching. This TCR was sampled from an adult who received the AZD1222 COVID-19 vaccine. Source: peripheral blood, taken 28 days after the second AZD1222 dose. The nucleotide sequence reads as follows: TGTGCCAGCAGCTTAGAAAAACAGGGCTATGGCTACACCTTC. The translation is CASSLEKQGYGYTF.